Below, one T cell receptor beta chain is given with its context. Its antigen is currently unknown. CDR1 SGHAT and CDR2 FQNNGV come from the germline V gene. Trimming removed 5 bases from V and 7 bases from J, with 15 bases in between. This CDR3 has 14 amino acids. The source of the sample is a study of T cell responses to AZD1222 COVID-19 vaccine. Study-level background: Second-dose groups at about 4 or about 12 weeks were pooled. Study-level results: Donors, mostly white British, included more females; clonal diversity was possibly underestimated.

The table came from immunoSEQ multiplex PCR; TCRdb's copy has only in-frame clones and leaves some out. The table includes about 130,000 clones, approximately 93% detected once. This sequence was found in an adult in good health. Specimen: peripheral blood, collected on day 0 of AZD1222 vaccination. The chain couples TRBV11-2 to TRBJ1-5; D perhaps matches TRBD1 (5 bases). CDR3 sequence: CASSQTGVAQPQHF. CDR3 DNA sequence: TGTGCCAGCAGCCAAACGGGGGTAGCGCAGCCCCAGCATTTT.